This T cell receptor beta chain was captured by sequencing in a study of T cell repertoires in cytomegalovirus infection. Overall study: Public TCR beta signatures were indicative of both CMV infection and a matching HLA type.

This clonotype was seen many times. Its cognate antigen is unknown. Germline CDR1 and CDR2: MDHEN and SYDVKM. The V and J ends lost 2 bases and 7 bases respectively, with 20 bases between them. This CDR3 has 17 residues. Using its own MiXCR run on the reads, TCRdb lists one record per CDR3 protein. The sample holds roughly 280,000 distinct CDR3 sequences, around 20% seen once. The chain joins TRBV28 to TRBJ1-4; weak D call: TRBD1 (5 bases). This specimen consisted of cultured PBMCs, obtained from culture after CMV antigen stimulation. This TCR was sampled from a human donor in good health (CMV status not recorded). Some clones in this sample may be carry-over from other donors' samples. CDR3 sequence: CASSLEGGGGMGEKLFF. In nucleotides, the CDR3 is TGTGCCAGCAGTTTAGAAGGCGGCGGGGGGATGGGTGAAAAACTGTTTTTT.